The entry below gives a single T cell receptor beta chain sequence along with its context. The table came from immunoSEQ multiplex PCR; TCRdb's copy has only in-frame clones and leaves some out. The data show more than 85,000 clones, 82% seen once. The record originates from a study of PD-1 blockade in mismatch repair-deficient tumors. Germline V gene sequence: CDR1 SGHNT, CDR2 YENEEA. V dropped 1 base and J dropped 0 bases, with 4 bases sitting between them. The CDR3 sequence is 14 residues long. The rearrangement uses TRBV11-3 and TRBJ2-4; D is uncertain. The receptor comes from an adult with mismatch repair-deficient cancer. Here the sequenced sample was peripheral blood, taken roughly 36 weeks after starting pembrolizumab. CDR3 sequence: CASSLGVAKNIQYF. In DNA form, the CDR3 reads TGTGCCAGCAGCTTAGGTGTAGCCAAAAACATTCAGTACTTC.